Listed below are T cell receptor beta chains from one sample, sequenced in a study of identical twins. In TCRdb, the 5' RACE reads were re-called with MiXCR into one record per CDR3 protein. Of fewer than 900,000 distinct CDR3 sequences listed, about 20% are singletons. The sample also formed part of further work on T cells expressing NK-cell markers.

Material: PBMCs. These receptors were collected from a woman between 18 and 29 years old in good health. CDR3s include the opening cysteine and the closing phenylalanine or tryptophan. D genes are given only for firm matches. Rows give clone size only sometimes, using once, few, many, or a class for an expanded clone.

V	length	size	D	J	CDR3	DNA
TRBV7-2	11	-	-	TRBJ1-2	CASSPRYGYTF	TGTGCCAGCAGCCCAAGATATGGCTACACCTTC
TRBV12-3/TRBV12-4	13	-	-	TRBJ2-7	CASAQGKKYEQYF	TGTGCCAGCGCCCAGGGAAAGAAGTACGAGCAGTACTTC
TRBV12-3/TRBV12-4	15	-	-	TRBJ1-1	CASSLSGLLNTEAFF	TGTGCCAGCAGTTTATCAGGACTCCTGAACACTGAAGCTTTCTTT
TRBV9	12	-	-	TRBJ2-7	CASSNPGIEQYF	TGTGCCAGCTCTAACCCGGGCATCGAGCAGTACTTC
TRBV7-3	15	few	TRBD2	TRBJ2-5	CASSPNGGGTETQYF	TGTGCCAGCAGCCCGAATGGCGGGGGGACAGAGACCCAGTACTTC
TRBV12-3/TRBV12-4	14	-	-	TRBJ2-7	CASSRYRGGGEQYF	TGTGCCAGCAGTCGGTACAGGGGGGGTGGCGAGCAGTACTTC
TRBV15	12	-	-	TRBJ2-5	CATSRDQATQYF	TGTGCCACCAGCAGAGATCAGGCCACCCAGTACTTC
TRBV20-1	13	-	-	TRBJ1-2	CSARPGGSYGYTF	TGCAGTGCGAGACCGGGGGGCTCCTATGGCTACACCTTC
TRBV24-1	16	-	-	TRBJ2-3	CATSDPGQVGTDTQYF	TGTGCCACCAGTGATCCAGGACAAGTCGGGACAGATACGCAGTATTTT
TRBV12-3/TRBV12-4	15	-	-	TRBJ2-5	CASSRPSGAGETQYF	TGTGCCAGCAGCCGGCCTTCGGGTGCTGGGGAGACCCAGTACTTC
TRBV7-2	14	-	TRBD1	TRBJ2-5	CASSRGGFMETQYF	TGTGCCAGCAGCCGAGGGGGCTTTATGGAGACCCAGTACTTC
TRBV28	17	few	TRBD2	TRBJ2-5	CASSLTVIAGVGETQYF	TGTGCCAGCAGTTTAACGGTCATAGCGGGAGTGGGGGAGACCCAGTACTTC
TRBV20-1	11	-	-	TRBJ1-2	CSASKGYGYTF	TGCAGTGCTAGTAAGGGGTATGGCTACACCTTC
TRBV29-1	13	-	TRBD1	TRBJ1-1	CSEDRGPNTEAFF	TGCAGCGAGGACAGGGGACCTAACACTGAAGCTTTCTTT
TRBV5-5	16	few	TRBD2	TRBJ2-7	CASGIQSGRTSYEQYF	TGTGCCAGCGGGATTCAAAGCGGGAGGACCTCCTACGAGCAGTACTTC
TRBV5-1	15	-	TRBD2	TRBJ2-7	CASSQGLAGGTEQYF	TGCGCCAGCAGCCAGGGACTAGCGGGGGGAACCGAGCAGTACTTC
TRBV20-1	15	few	TRBD1	TRBJ1-2	CSASQPGQGLYGYTF	TGCAGTGCTAGCCAGCCGGGACAGGGACTCTATGGCTACACCTTC
TRBV5-1	17	once	TRBD1	TRBJ2-2	CASSLRQGDSNTGELFF	TGCGCCAGCAGCTTGCGACAGGGGGATTCGAACACCGGGGAGCTGTTTTTT
TRBV18	15	-	-	TRBJ2-5	CASSATRSGQETQYF	TGTGCCAGCTCAGCAACTAGGAGCGGCCAAGAGACCCAGTACTTC
TRBV10-3	13	-	-	TRBJ1-1	CAISDTVNTEAFF	TGTGCCATCAGTGACACAGTGAACACTGAAGCTTTCTTT
TRBV7-2	14	-	TRBD1	TRBJ2-7	CASSLAGQTLEQYF	TGTGCCAGCAGCTTAGCGGGACAGACCCTCGAGCAGTACTTC
TRBV12-3/TRBV12-4	16	few	TRBD1	TRBJ1-5	CASSPGQGWGNQPQHF	TGTGCCAGCAGTCCGGGACAGGGATGGGGCAATCAGCCCCAGCATTTT
TRBV30	11	-	-	TRBJ2-7	CAWSVRSRFYF	TGTGCCTGGAGTGTACGGTCTAGGTTTTACTTC
TRBV29-1	15	-	TRBD2	TRBJ2-2	CSVHRLAGVGGELFF	TGCAGCGTCCACCGACTAGCGGGAGTGGGCGGGGAGCTGTTTTTT
TRBV7-9	16	many	-	TRBJ1-5	CASSLGGGQIGQPQHF	TGTGCCAGCAGCTTAGGTGGGGGTCAAATTGGGCAGCCCCAGCATTTT
TRBV5-1	13	many	TRBD1	TRBJ1-1	CASSFQGDTEAFF	TGCGCCAGCAGCTTCCAGGGGGACACTGAAGCTTTCTTT
TRBV7-6	15	once	-	TRBJ1-1	CASSPTRGMNTEAFF	TGTGCCAGCAGCCCCACTAGGGGTATGAACACTGAAGCTTTCTTT
TRBV5-1	16	-	-	TRBJ2-3	CASSFSTRRSLDTQYF	TGCGCCAGCAGCTTTTCCACGCGGCGGAGTTTAGATACGCAGTATTTT
TRBV5-1	14	many	-	TRBJ1-1	CASSLGARQTEAFF	TGCGCCAGCAGCTTGGGGGCGCGGCAAACTGAAGCTTTCTTT
TRBV20-1	15	few	-	TRBJ2-7	CSASPPGRAPYEQYF	TGCAGTGCTAGCCCCCCGGGGCGCGCCCCCTACGAGCAGTACTTC
TRBV5-8	17	-	-	TRBJ2-4	CASSSGNRGLAKNIQYF	TGTGCCAGCAGCTCCGGGAACAGGGGACTAGCCAAAAACATTCAGTACTTC
TRBV10-1	18	-	TRBD1	TRBJ2-3	CASSGHTDRGLYTDTQYF	TGCGCCAGCAGTGGCCATACCGACAGGGGGCTGTACACAGATACGCAGTATTTT
TRBV4-1	15	-	TRBD2	TRBJ2-5	CASSLPGLAEETQYF	TGCGCCAGCAGCCTACCGGGACTAGCGGAAGAGACCCAGTACTTC
TRBV4-2	17	many	TRBD1	TRBJ1-2	CASSQDLGTGKNYGYTF	TGTGCCAGCAGCCAGGACCTGGGGACAGGGAAAAACTATGGCTACACCTTC
TRBV9	15	few	TRBD1	TRBJ1-1	CASSPSGTGFFEAFF	TGTGCCAGCAGCCCGTCCGGGACAGGGTTTTTTGAAGCTTTCTTT
TRBV20-1	14	-	TRBD2	TRBJ2-7	CSAPSLAGAYEQYF	TGCAGTGCCCCCTCCCTAGCGGGAGCCTACGAGCAGTACTTC
TRBV7-2	14	-	-	TRBJ2-1	CASSLTGPHNEQFF	TGTGCCAGCAGCTTAACGGGACCCCACAATGAGCAGTTCTTC
TRBV12-3/TRBV12-4	13	-	-	TRBJ1-5	CASSLDRVQVRHF	TGTGCCAGCAGTTTAGATCGAGTACAGGTCCGGCATTTT
TRBV5-1	13	-	-	TRBJ2-1	CASSLGYSGEQFF	TGCGCCAGCAGCTTAGGGTACTCGGGTGAGCAGTTCTTC
TRBV12-5	16	-	-	TRBJ1-1	CASGPRGEIESTEAFF	TGTGCTAGTGGTCCCCGAGGGGAAATCGAGAGCACTGAAGCTTTCTTT